The 5 T cell receptor beta chains reported below all come from one sample, sequenced in a study of metastatic and nonmetastatic thyroid tumors. TCRdb re-called the PCR reads through MiXCR. The top ten hold roughly 20% of the sample, which has around 20,000 clones, 16% seen once. Before thyroid surgery, none of the patients had received any treatment. What was sequenced was blood. These receptor sequences come from a male donor with papillary thyroid cancer or a benign thyroid nodule (not recorded which). Some clones in this sample may be carry-over from other donors' samples.

This clone was seen ten or more times. This chain connects TRBV28 to TRBJ2-7; a possible D gene is TRBD2 (6 bases). CDR1 and CDR2 from the germline V gene are MDHEN and SYDVKM. Trimming cost V 0 bases and J 0 bases, with 9 bases left between them. CDR3 size: 15 residues. The CDR3 is CASSLWRDVSYEQYF. CDR3 coding DNA: TGTGCCAGCAGTTTATGGCGGGATGTCTCCTACGAGCAGTACTTC.

This clone was recorded only once. The gene calls are TRBV11-2 and TRBJ2-5, with 8 bases aligning to TRBD2. From germline, CDR1 is SGHAT and CDR2 FQNNGV. This CDR3 comprises 15 residues. Germline trimming cut 5 bases from V and 4 bases from J; bases unmatched to any gene: 9. The CDR3 spells CASSRPGGKVETQYF. The CDR3 DNA follows: TGTGCCAGCAGCCGTCCGGGAGGGAAGGTAGAGACCCAGTACTTC.

This clone was counted at least ten times. The chain employs TRBV28 and TRBJ2-7; D is unclear. Trimming took off 3 bases at V and 4 bases at J, with 10 bases between the two ends. CDR3 size: 13 residues. Germline CDR1 is MDHEN and CDR2 is SYDVKM. The chain's CDR3 is CASSFDSLYEQYF. The CDR3 DNA reads as TGTGCCAGCAGTTTCGACTCTCTATACGAGCAGTACTTC.

This clone was observed many times. This chain connects TRBV10-3 to TRBJ2-7; the D gene is possibly TRBD2 (5 bases). This CDR3 spans 13 amino acids. V lost 5 bases to trimming and J lost 3 bases, with 11 bases between them. Germline CDR1 ENHRY, CDR2 SYGVKD. The CDR3 DNA reads TGTGCCATCAGTCAGACTACCGGCTACGAGCAGTACTTC. It encodes CAISQTTGYEQYF.

Concerning this clone itself: This clone may be a read error of a much larger clone one base away. The chain couples TRBV7-2 to TRBJ2-4; 8 bases map to TRBD2. CDR3 length: 17 amino acids. Germline-derived CDR1 and CDR2 are SGHTA and FQGNSA. This CDR3 is CASSFAATSGAKNIEYF. CDR3 nucleotides: TGTGCCAGCAGCTTCGCGGCCACTAGCGGAGCCAAAAACATTGAGTACTTC. The variable domain in full, with the rest retrieved from reference TRBV7-2 and TRBJ2-4, is GAGVSQSPSNKVTEKGKDVELRCDPISGHTALYWYRQSLGQGLEFLIYFQGNSAPDKSGLPSDRFSAERTGGSVSTLTIQRTQQEDSAVYLCASSFAATSGAKNIEYFGAGTRLSVL.